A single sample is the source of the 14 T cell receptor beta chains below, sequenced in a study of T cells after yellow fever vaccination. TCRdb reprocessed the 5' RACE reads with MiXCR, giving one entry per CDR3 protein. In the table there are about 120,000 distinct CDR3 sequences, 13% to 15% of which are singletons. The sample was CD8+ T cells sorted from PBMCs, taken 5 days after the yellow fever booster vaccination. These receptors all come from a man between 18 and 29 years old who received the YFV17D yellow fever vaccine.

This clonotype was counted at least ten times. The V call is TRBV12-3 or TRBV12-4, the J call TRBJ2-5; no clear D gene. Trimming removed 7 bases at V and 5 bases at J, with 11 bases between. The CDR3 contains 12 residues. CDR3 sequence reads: CASTRVGETQYF. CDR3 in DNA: TGTGCCAGCACTCGGGTAGGGGAGACCCAGTACTTC.

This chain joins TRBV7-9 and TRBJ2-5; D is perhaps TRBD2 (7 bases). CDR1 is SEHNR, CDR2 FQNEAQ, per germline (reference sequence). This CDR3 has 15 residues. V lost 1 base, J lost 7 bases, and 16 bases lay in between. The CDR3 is CASSLGGGGPGTQYF. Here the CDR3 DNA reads TGTGCCAGCAGCTTAGGCGGCGGGGGCCCAGGGACCCAGTACTTC.

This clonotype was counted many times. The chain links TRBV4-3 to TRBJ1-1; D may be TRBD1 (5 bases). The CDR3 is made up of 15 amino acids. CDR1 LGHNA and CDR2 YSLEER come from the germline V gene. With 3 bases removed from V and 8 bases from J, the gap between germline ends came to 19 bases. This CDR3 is CASSQSLEGPSEAFF. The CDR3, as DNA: TGCGCCAGCAGCCAGAGCCTCGAGGGGCCGTCCGAAGCTTTCTTT.

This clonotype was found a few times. The CDR3 bases are TGCAGCGTTGGTAAGTCCAGCTACAATGAGCAGTTCTTC. Protein: CSVGKSSYNEQFF. V gene TRBV29-1 combines with J gene TRBJ2-1; D ambiguous. In germline, CDR1 is SQVTM, CDR2 ANQGSEA. This CDR3 has 13 amino acids. Trimming stripped 4 bases from V and 3 bases from J, with 10 bases between.

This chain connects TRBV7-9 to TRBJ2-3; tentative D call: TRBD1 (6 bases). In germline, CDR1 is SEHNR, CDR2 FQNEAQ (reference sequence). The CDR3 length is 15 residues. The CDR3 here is CNSSPGHTSTDTQYF. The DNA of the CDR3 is TGTAACAGCAGCCCGGGACACACCAGCACAGATACGCAGTATTTT.

The CDR3 DNA follows: TGTGCCAGCAGTTCCACTCGAGGGGGGTACAATGAGCAGTTCTTC. It encodes CASSSTRGGYNEQFF. This chain links TRBV7-9 with TRBJ2-1; D tentatively fits TRBD1 or TRBD2 (6 bases each). Germline CDR1 SEHNR, CDR2 FQNEAQ (reference sequence). The CDR3 runs 15 residues. V lost 6 bases and J lost 4, with 16 bases in between.

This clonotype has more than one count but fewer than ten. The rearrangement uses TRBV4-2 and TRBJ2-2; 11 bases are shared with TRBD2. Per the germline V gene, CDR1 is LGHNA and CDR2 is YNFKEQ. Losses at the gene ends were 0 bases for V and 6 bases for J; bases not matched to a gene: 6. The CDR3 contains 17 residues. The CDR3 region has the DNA TGTGCCAGCAGCCAAGATCTGACTAGCGGGGAATCCGGGGAGCTGTTTTTT. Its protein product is CASSQDLTSGESGELFF.

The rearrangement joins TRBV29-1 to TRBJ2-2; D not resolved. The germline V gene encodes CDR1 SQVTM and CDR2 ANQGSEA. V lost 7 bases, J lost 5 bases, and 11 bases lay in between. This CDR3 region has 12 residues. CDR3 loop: CSGFKRTGELFF. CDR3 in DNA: TGCAGCGGGTTCAAGAGGACCGGGGAGCTGTTTTTT.

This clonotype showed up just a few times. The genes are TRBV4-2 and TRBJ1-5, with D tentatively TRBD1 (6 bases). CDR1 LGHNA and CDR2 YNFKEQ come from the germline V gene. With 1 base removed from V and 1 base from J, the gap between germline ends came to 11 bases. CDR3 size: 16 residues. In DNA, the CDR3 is TGTGCCAGCAGCCAAGCCAAAGGGGGGAGCAATCAGCCCCAGCATTTT. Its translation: CASSQAKGGSNQPQHF.

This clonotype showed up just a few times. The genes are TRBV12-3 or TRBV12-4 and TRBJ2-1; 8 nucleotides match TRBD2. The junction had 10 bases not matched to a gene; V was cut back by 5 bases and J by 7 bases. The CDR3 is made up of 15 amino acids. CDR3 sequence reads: CASSPTLAELNEQFF. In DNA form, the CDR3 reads TGTGCCAGCAGTCCTACACTAGCGGAGCTAAATGAGCAGTTCTTC.

In DNA form, the CDR3 reads TGTGCCAGCAGCTTATTGGTGGGGCGCGGGCAAGAGACCCAGTACTTC. It translates to CASSLLVGRGQETQYF. This chain uses TRBV7-9 with TRBJ2-5; possibly TRBD1 or TRBD2 for D (5 bases each). The germline CDR1 and CDR2 sequences are SEHNR and FQNEAQ (reference sequence). CDR3 length equals 16 residues. The V and J ends lost 2 bases and 2 bases respectively, with 15 bases between them. Complete variable domain (other parts from reference TRBV7-9 and TRBJ2-5): DTGVSQNPRHKITKRGQNVTFRCDPISEHNRLYWYRQTLGQGPEFLTYFQNEAQLEKSRLLSDRFSAERPKGSFSTLEIQRTEQGDSAMYLCASSLLVGRGQETQYFGPGTRLLVL.

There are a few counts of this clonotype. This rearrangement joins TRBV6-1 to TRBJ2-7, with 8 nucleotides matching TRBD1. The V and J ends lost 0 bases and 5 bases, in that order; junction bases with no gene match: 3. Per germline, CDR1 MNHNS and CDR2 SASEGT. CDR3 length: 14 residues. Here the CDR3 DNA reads TGTGCCAGCAGTGAAGCGGCAGGGGGCCACGAGCAGTACTTC. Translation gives CASSEAAGGHEQYF.

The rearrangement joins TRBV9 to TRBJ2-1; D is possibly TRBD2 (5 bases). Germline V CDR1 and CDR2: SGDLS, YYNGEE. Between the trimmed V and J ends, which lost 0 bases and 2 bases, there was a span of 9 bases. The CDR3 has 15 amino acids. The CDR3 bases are TGTGCCAGCAGCGTAGGACTACTAACCTACAATGAGCAGTTCTTC. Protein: CASSVGLLTYNEQFF.

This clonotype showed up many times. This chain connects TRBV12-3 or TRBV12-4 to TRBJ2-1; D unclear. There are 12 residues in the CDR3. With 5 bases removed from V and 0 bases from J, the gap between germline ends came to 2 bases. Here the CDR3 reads CASSDSYNEQFF. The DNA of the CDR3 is TGTGCCAGCAGTGACTCCTACAATGAGCAGTTCTTC.